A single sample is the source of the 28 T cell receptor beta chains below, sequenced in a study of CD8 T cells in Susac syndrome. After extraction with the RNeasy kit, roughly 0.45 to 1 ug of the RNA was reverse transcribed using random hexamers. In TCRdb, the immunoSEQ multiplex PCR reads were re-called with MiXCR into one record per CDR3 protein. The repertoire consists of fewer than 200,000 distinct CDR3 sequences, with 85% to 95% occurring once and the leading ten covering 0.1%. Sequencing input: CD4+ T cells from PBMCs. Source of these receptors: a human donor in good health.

The CDR3 DNA follows: TGTGCCAGCAGCTTAGCGGGGGGGCCTCGGGAGACCCAGTACTTC. Translating it yields CASSLAGGPRETQYF. The rearrangement links TRBV7-8 to TRBJ2-5; D may be TRBD2 (7 bases). Germline V CDR1 and CDR2: SGHVS, FQNEAQ. The V end was cut by 0 bases, the J end by 5 bases, with 13 bases between. The CDR3 loop spans 15 amino acids.

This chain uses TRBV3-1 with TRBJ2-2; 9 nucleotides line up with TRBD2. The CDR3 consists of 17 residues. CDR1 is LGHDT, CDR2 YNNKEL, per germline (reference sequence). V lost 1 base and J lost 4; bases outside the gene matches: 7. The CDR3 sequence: CASSQGLAGVTTGELFF. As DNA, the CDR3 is TGTGCCAGCAGCCAAGGGTTAGCGGGGGTTACCACCGGGGAGCTGTTTTTT.

The CDR3 nucleotides read TGTGCCAGCAGCGTATTTTCTGTGGGCACTGAAGCTTTCTTT. This encodes CASSVFSVGTEAFF. The V call is TRBV9, the J call TRBJ1-1, with no clear D. The CDR3 contains 14 residues. The ends were cut back, 1 base at V and 4 bases at J, with 11 bases in the middle. Per germline, CDR1 SGDLS and CDR2 YYNGEE.

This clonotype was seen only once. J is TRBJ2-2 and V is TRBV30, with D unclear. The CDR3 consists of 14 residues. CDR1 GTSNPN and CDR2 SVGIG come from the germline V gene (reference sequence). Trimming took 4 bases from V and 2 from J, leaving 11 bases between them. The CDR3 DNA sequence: TGTGCCTGGACAAAGGGCCCAAACACCGGGGAGCTGTTTTTT. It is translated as CAWTKGPNTGELFF.

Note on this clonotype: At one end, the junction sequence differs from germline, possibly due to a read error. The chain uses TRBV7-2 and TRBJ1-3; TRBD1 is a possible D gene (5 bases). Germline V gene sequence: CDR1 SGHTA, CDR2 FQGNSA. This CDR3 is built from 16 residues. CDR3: CAISYPGLGSGNTIYF. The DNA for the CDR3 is TGTGCCATCAGCTATCCGGGACTCGGATCTGGAAACACCATATATTTT.

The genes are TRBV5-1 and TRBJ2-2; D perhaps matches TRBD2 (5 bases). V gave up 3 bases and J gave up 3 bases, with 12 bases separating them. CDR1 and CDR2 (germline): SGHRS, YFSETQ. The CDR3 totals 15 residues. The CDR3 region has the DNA TGCGCCAGCAGCTCAGAGGGCGGACACACCGGGGAGCTGTTTTTT. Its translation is CASSSEGGHTGELFF.

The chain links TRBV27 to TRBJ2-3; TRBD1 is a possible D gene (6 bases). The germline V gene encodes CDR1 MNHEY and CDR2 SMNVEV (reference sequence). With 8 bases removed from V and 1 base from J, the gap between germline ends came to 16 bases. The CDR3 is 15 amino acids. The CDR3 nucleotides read TGTGCCAGCCGCAGGAAGGACAGAGGCACAGATACGCAGTATTTT. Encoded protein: CASRRKDRGTDTQYF.

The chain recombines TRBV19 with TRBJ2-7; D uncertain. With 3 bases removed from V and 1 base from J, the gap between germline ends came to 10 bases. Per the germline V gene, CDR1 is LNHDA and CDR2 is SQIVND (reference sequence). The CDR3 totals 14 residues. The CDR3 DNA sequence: TGTGCCAGTAGTATGGCACTTACATCCTACGAGCAGTACTTC. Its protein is CASSMALTSYEQYF.

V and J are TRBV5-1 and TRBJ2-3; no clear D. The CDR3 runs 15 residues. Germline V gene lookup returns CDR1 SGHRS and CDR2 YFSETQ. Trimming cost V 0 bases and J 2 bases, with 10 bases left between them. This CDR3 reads CASSLAQRNTDTQYF. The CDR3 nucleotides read TGCGCCAGCAGCTTGGCCCAGCGAAACACAGATACGCAGTATTTT.

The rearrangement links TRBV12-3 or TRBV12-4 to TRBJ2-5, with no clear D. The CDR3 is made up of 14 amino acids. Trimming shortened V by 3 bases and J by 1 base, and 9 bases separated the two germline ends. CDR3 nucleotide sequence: TGTGCCAGCAGTTTTAGACGGACCCAAGAGACCCAGTACTTC. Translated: CASSFRRTQETQYF.

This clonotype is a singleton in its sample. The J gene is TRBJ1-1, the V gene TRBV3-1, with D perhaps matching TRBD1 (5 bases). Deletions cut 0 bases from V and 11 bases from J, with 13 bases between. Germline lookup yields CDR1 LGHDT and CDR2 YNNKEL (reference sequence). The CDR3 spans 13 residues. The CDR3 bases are TGTGCCAGCAGCCAAGAGGGGAAAGGGGCTGCTTTCTTT. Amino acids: CASSQEGKGAAFF.

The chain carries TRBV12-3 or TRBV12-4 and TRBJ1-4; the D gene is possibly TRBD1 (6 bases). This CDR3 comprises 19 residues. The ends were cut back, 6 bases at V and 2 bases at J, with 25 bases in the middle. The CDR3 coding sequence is TGTGCCAGCAGCTCCGATGGCAGGGGCCACGGGGGGACTAATGAAAAACTGTTTTTT. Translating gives CASSSDGRGHGGTNEKLFF.

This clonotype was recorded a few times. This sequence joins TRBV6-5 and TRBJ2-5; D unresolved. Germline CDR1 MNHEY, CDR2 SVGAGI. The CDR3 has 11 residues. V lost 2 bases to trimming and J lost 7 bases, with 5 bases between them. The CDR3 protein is CASSYKVTQYF. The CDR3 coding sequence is TGTGCCAGCAGTTACAAAGTGACCCAGTACTTC.

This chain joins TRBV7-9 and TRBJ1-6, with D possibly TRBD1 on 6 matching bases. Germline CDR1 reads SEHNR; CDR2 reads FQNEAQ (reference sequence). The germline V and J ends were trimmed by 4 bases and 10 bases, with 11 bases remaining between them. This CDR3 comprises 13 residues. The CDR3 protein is CASSSEGGSPLHF. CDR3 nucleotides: TGTGCCAGCAGCTCCGAAGGGGGATCACCCCTCCACTTT.

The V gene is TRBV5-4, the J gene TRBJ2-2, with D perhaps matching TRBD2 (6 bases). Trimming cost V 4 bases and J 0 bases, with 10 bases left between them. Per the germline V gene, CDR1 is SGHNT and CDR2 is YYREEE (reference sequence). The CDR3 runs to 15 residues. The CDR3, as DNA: TGTGCCAGCAGCCGGGGGAGGCCGAACACCGGGGAGCTGTTTTTT. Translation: CASSRGRPNTGELFF.

The CDR3 DNA reads TGTGCCAGCAGCGTGGGGGGGGCCAACGTCCTGACTTTC. Translation gives CASSVGGANVLTF. The rearrangement links TRBV9 to TRBJ2-6; no reliable D call. V lost 2 bases and J lost 4, with 4 bases in between. Germline values: CDR1 SGDLS, CDR2 YYNGEE. The CDR3 is 13 residues long.

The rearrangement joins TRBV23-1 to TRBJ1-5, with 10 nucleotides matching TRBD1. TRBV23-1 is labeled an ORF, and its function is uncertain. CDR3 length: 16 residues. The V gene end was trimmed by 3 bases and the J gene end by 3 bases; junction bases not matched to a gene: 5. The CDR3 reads CASSHCGTGVNQPQHF. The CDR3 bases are TGCGCCAGCAGTCACTGCGGGACAGGGGTCAATCAGCCCCAGCATTTT.

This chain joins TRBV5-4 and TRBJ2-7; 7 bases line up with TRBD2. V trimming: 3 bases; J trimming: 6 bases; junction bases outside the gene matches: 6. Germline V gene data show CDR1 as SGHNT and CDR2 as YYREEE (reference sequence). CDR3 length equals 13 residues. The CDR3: CASSSPSGGEQYV. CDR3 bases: TGTGCCAGCAGCTCCCCTAGCGGTGGCGAGCAGTACGTC.

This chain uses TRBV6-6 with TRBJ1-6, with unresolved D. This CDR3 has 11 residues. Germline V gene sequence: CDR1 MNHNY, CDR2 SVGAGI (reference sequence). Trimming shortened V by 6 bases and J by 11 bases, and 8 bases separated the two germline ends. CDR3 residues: CASREQTPLHF. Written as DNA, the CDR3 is TGTGCCAGCAGAGAGCAGACACCCCTCCACTTT.

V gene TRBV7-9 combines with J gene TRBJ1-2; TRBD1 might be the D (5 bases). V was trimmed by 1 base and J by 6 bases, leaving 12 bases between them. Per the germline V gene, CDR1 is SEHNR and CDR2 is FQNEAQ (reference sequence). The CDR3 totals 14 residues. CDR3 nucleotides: TGTGCCAGCAGCTTAGGCCAAGGGGTAAATGGCTACACCTTC. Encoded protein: CASSLGQGVNGYTF. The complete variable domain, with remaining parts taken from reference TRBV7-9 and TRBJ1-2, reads DTGVSQNPRHKITKRGQNVTFRCDPISEHNRLYWYRQTLGQGPEFLTYFQNEAQLEKSRLLSDRFSAERPKGSFSTLEIQRTEQGDSAMYLCASSLGQGVNGYTFGSGTRLTVV.

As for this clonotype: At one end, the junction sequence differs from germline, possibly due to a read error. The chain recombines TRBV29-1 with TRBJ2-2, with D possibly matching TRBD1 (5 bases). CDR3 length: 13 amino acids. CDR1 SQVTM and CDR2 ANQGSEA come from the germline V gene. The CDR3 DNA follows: TGCAGCGTTGATGCAGGGAACGCCGGGGAGCTGTTTTTT. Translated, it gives CSVDAGNAGELFF.

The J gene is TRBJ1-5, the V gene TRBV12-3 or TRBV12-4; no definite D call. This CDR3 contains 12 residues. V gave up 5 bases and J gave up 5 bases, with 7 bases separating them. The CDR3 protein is CASSVSDQPQHF. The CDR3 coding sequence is TGTGCCAGCAGTGTGAGTGATCAGCCCCAGCATTTT.

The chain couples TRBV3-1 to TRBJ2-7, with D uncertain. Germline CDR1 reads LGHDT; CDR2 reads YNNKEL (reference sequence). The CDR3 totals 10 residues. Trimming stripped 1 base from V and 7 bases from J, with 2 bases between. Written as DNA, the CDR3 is TGTGCCAGCAGCCAAGGAGAGCAGTACTTC. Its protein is CASSQGEQYF.

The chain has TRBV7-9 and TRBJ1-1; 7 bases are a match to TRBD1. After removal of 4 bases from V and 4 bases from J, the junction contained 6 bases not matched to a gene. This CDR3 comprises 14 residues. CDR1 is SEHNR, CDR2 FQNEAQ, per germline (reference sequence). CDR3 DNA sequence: TGTGCCAGCAGCTCGGGACAGAAGGGCACTGAAGCTTTCTTT. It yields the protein CASSSGQKGTEAFF.

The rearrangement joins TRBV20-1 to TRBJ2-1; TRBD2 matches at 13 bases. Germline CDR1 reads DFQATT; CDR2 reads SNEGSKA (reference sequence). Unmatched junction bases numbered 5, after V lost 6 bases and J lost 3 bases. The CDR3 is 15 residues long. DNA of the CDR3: TGCAGTGCAAGCCGACTAGCGGGGGGCTACAATGAGCAGTTCTTC. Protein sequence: CSASRLAGGYNEQFF.

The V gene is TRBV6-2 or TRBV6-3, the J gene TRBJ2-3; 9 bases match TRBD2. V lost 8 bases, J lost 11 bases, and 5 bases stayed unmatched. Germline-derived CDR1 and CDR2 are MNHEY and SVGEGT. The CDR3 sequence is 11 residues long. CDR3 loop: CASAGGLGQYF. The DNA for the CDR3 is TGTGCCAGCGCGGGGGGGTTGGGGCAGTATTTT.

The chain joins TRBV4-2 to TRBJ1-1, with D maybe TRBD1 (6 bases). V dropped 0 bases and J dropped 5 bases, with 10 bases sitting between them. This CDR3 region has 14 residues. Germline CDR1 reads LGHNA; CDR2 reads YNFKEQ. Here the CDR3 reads CASSQDGQGTEAFF. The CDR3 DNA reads TGTGCCAGCAGCCAAGACGGGCAGGGGACTGAAGCTTTCTTT.

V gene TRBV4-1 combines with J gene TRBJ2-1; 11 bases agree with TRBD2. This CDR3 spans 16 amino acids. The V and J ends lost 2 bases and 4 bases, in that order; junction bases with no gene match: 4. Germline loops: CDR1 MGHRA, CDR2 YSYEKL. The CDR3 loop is CASSQPGTSGYNEQFF. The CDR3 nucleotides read TGCGCCAGCAGCCAACCCGGGACTAGCGGATACAATGAGCAGTTCTTC.